This TCR beta chain was observed in a study of T cell changes during pregnancy in multiple sclerosis. CDR3 length: 17 amino acids. Germline V gene lookup returns CDR1 GTSNPN and CDR2 SVGIG (reference sequence). Deletions cut 4 bases from V and 1 base from J, with 22 bases between. This table comes from immunoSEQ multiplex PCR, and its TCRdb copy is limited to in-frame clones, with some not included. The table includes 90,000 to 100,000 clones, roughly 90% detected once. The table lists this clone with a few counts. The sequenced sample was peripheral blood, obtained in the first trimester of pregnancy. The chain links TRBV30 to TRBJ1-2, with a weak D call TRBD1 (6 bases). The TCR was taken from a female donor with multiple sclerosis, enrolled in a pregnancy study. The DNA of the CDR3 is TGTGCCTGGACCCGAAATCGGGGCAGGGGCGGTAACTATGGCTACACCTTC. This codes for CAWTRNRGRGGNYGYTF.